Each of the 17 T cell receptor beta chains below was sequenced from the same sample in a study of shared clonotypes between healthy human individuals. Profiling relied on immunoSEQ multiplex PCR, and the TCRdb table lists in-frame clones only, not all of them. The sample includes 900,000 to 1,200,000 clones, approximately 78% of them seen just once. Sequencing was carried out using memory CD4+ T cells from PBMCs. The subset: CD45RA-negative fraction. The receptors come from a man between 18 and 29 years old in good health. Some clones in this sample may be carry-over from other donors' samples.

This sequence joins TRBV28 and TRBJ2-1; TRBD2 agrees at 13 bases. Germline trimming cut 6 bases from V and 8 bases from J; bases unmatched to any gene: 10. This CDR3 region has 16 residues. In germline, CDR1 is MDHEN, CDR2 SYDVKM. CDR3 DNA sequence: TGTGCCAGCAGCACCGGTGAACTAGCGGGAGGGGATGAGCAGTTCTTC. As protein: CASSTGELAGGDEQFF.

This clone was seen once. This chain uses TRBV6-1 with TRBJ2-5, with D unresolved. V was cut by 6 bases and J by 3 bases, with 8 bases left in between. This CDR3 has 12 residues. CDR1 MNHNS and CDR2 SASEGT come from the germline V gene. Here the CDR3 DNA reads TGTGCCAGCAGATACATAGAAGAGACCCAGTACTTC. As protein: CASRYIEETQYF.

The J gene is TRBJ2-2, the V gene TRBV5-1; D may be TRBD1 or TRBD2 (5 bases each). This CDR3 is built from 16 residues. Trimming stripped 4 bases from V and 4 bases from J, with 17 bases between. Germline loops: CDR1 SGHRS, CDR2 YFSETQ. The CDR3 protein is CASSPGPGRLTGELFF. CDR3 sequence (DNA): TGCGCCAGCAGCCCGGGGCCCGGACGTCTCACCGGGGAGCTGTTTTTT.

The chain uses TRBV10-3 and TRBJ1-4; TRBD1 agrees at 7 bases. The germline V gene encodes CDR1 ENHRY and CDR2 SYGVKD. The CDR3 runs to 14 residues. V lost 6 bases and J lost 5; bases outside the gene matches: 6. The CDR3 nucleotides are TGTGCCATCAGCCAATCGGGACAGAATGAAAAACTGTTTTTT. It is translated as CAISQSGQNEKLFF.

The genes are TRBV7-9 and TRBJ1-2; D is uncertain. Trimming pared 5 bases from V and 5 bases from J, leaving 15 bases between. In germline, CDR1 is SEHNR, CDR2 FQNEAQ (reference sequence). CDR3 length: 14 residues. This CDR3 reads CASSPGPLPYGYTF. The CDR3 DNA reads TGTGCCAGCAGCCCCGGGCCACTGCCGTATGGCTACACCTTC.

CDR3: CASSPGQGGNTQYF. In nucleotides, the CDR3 is TGTGCCAGCAGCCCAGGACAGGGGGGGAATACGCAGTATTTT. The chain has TRBV5-8 and TRBJ2-3, with TRBD1 identical over 10 bases. Trimming cost V 4 bases and J 7 bases; bases outside gene matches: 6. CDR3 length: 14 residues. Germline CDR1 and CDR2: SGHTS and YDEGEE.

This chain links TRBV25-1 with TRBJ2-7, with D perhaps matching TRBD1 (6 bases). V was trimmed by 6 bases and J by 3 bases, leaving 15 bases between them. The CDR3 is 14 residues long. Germline V CDR1 and CDR2: MGHDK, SYGVNS. DNA of the CDR3: TGTGCCAGCAGCGCCCACTCAGGGGTCTACGAGCAGTACTTC. It is translated as CASSAHSGVYEQYF.

This chain joins TRBV6-6 and TRBJ1-2; tentatively, D is TRBD1 (5 bases). CDR1 and CDR2 (germline): MNHNY, SVGAGI (reference sequence). This CDR3 contains 14 residues. Trimming removed 8 bases from V and 5 bases from J, with 18 bases in between. This chain's CDR3 is CASSTPPGHYGYTF. As DNA, the CDR3 is TGTGCCAGCTCTACTCCGCCAGGGCATTATGGCTACACCTTC.

The chain employs TRBV13 and TRBJ1-2; no definite D call. The CDR3 covers 15 residues. The germline gives CDR1 PRHDT, CDR2 FYEKMQ (reference sequence). V was pared by 0 bases and J by 2 bases, with 10 bases between. The CDR3 sequence is CASSLGPGKNYGYTF. The CDR3 DNA reads TGTGCCAGCAGCTTAGGCCCAGGCAAAAACTATGGCTACACCTTC.

The V gene is TRBV7-9, the J gene TRBJ1-1, with 9 bases aligning to TRBD1. V was pared by 5 bases and J by 0 bases, with 7 bases of the junction left unmatched. The CDR3 totals 16 residues. CDR1 is SEHNR, CDR2 FQNEAQ, per germline (reference sequence). As DNA, the CDR3 is TGTGCCAGCAGCCCACAGGGGGCGGGCATGAACACTGAAGCTTTCTTT. Protein product: CASSPQGAGMNTEAFF.

This chain connects TRBV11-2 to TRBJ2-7; possibly TRBD2 for D (5 bases). In germline, CDR1 is SGHAT, CDR2 FQNNGV. Trimming removed 7 bases at V and 2 bases at J, with 18 bases between. CDR3 length equals 15 residues. CDR3 nucleotide sequence: TGTGCCAGCATTTCGGGCGGAAGCGGCCCCTACGAGCAGTACTTC. It translates to CASISGGSGPYEQYF.

The chain recombines TRBV2 with TRBJ2-1; 8 positions agree with TRBD2. This CDR3 comprises 16 residues. Germline V gene sequence: CDR1 SNHLY, CDR2 FYNNEI. V shed 6 bases and J 4 bases; nucleotides not matched to a gene: 11. DNA for the CDR3: TGTGCCAGCAGCGGAACCGGGACTAGGGTTTACAATGAGCAGTTCTTC. This encodes CASSGTGTRVYNEQFF.

The rearrangement uses TRBV2 and TRBJ2-2; either TRBD1 or TRBD2 may supply D (5 bases each). This CDR3 comprises 15 residues. Trimming shortened V by 4 bases and J by 4 bases, and 13 bases separated the two germline ends. The V gene's germline CDR1 is SNHLY and CDR2 FYNNEI. The CDR3, as DNA: TGTGCCAGCAGTGCAGGGAGCGTAGTCACCGGGGAGCTGTTTTTT. Protein sequence: CASSAGSVVTGELFF.

The rearrangement uses TRBV7-2 and TRBJ2-5, with D unresolved. Per the germline V gene, CDR1 is SGHTA and CDR2 is FQGNSA. Trimming removed 1 base at V and 4 bases at J, with 4 bases between. The CDR3 is 12 amino acids. In DNA form, the CDR3 reads TGTGCCAGCAGCTTAGGGACAGAGACCCAGTACTTC. Translation: CASSLGTETQYF.

This clone was counted a few times. The chain employs TRBV5-1 and TRBJ2-5; D call uncertain. V lost 5 bases, J lost 4 bases, and 12 bases lay in between. The CDR3 consists of 13 residues. Germline CDR1 is SGHRS and CDR2 is YFSETQ. The CDR3 loop is CASSPYQAETQYF. As DNA, the CDR3 is TGCGCCAGCAGTCCTTACCAAGCAGAGACCCAGTACTTC.

V gene TRBV29-1 combines with J gene TRBJ1-3; a possible D gene is TRBD1 (6 bases). Germline CDR1 SQVTM, CDR2 ANQGSEA. The CDR3 runs to 13 residues. V was cut by 6 bases and J by 1 base, with 10 bases left in between. The CDR3 protein is CSVRTGSGNTIYF. For the CDR3, the DNA is TGCAGCGTGCGAACAGGGTCTGGAAACACCATATATTTT.

This chain links TRBV7-3 with TRBJ2-2; 7 nucleotides agree with TRBD2. V trimming: 1 base; J trimming: 0 bases; junction bases outside the gene matches: 2. The CDR3 is 16 residues long. Germline V gene data show CDR1 as SGHTA and CDR2 as FQGTGA. CDR3 region: CASSLMAGANTGELFF. The CDR3 DNA reads as TGTGCCAGCAGCTTAATGGCGGGGGCGAACACCGGGGAGCTGTTTTTT.